One and the same sample provided the 14 T cell receptor beta chains below, sequenced in a study of shared clonotypes between healthy human individuals. Terminally differentiated effector memory CD45RA+ cells were left out of the naive CD8 fraction, which was CD45RO-negative and positively selected for CCR7. The data were produced by immunoSEQ multiplex PCR, yet TCRdb's version contains in-frame clones alone and is incomplete. Of about 2 million clones listed, approximately 94% are singletons. Specimen: naive CD8+ T cells sorted from blood. The receptor set was obtained from a man aged 18 to 29 in good health.

The chain is built from TRBV2 and TRBJ2-7; TRBD2 aligns across 8 bases. The CDR3 contains 13 residues. The V and J ends lost 10 bases and 6 bases, in that order; junction bases with no gene match: 11. Germline V gene data show CDR1 as SNHLY and CDR2 as FYNNEI. Written as DNA, the CDR3 is TGTGCCATCTATTCCGGGACTAGTGTCGAGCAGTACTTC. It is translated as CAIYSGTSVEQYF.

The chain has TRBV18 and TRBJ2-1; 10 nucleotides line up with TRBD2. V lost 3 bases to trimming and J lost 14 bases; unmatched junction nucleotides: 19. Germline lookup yields CDR1 KGHSH and CDR2 LQKENI. This CDR3 is 17 amino acids long. The CDR3 DNA follows: TGTGCCAGCTCACCCCTGGAAGCGGGAGGGCTCCCCTCAGTGGAGTTCTTC. Translated, it gives CASSPLEAGGLPSVEFF.

Regarding this clone: Other DNA sequences in this specimen translate into the identical CDR3. V and J are TRBV7-9 and TRBJ1-1, with 7 bases fitting TRBD1. The CDR3 is made up of 15 amino acids. The V and J ends lost 1 base and 2 bases, in that order; junction bases with no gene match: 4. The germline gives CDR1 SEHNR, CDR2 FQNEAQ (reference sequence). CDR3 sequence (DNA): TGTGCCAGCAGCTTAGTGGGACAGAGTAACACTGAAGCTTTCTTT. This gives the protein CASSLVGQSNTEAFF.

This chain links TRBV7-8 with TRBJ2-3, with TRBD2 identical over 15 bases. The CDR3 consists of 18 residues. V lost 4 bases, J lost 0 bases, and 5 bases stayed unmatched. Per the germline V gene, CDR1 is SGHVS and CDR2 is FQNEAQ. CDR3 coding DNA: TGTGCCAGCAGCTCGGGACTAGCGGGGGGCATAAGCACAGATACGCAGTATTTT. Translation: CASSSGLAGGISTDTQYF.

This clone was observed a single time. This chain connects TRBV2 to TRBJ2-7, with D tentatively TRBD1 (6 bases). The CDR3 is 15 amino acids. V lost 3 bases and J 3 bases, leaving 15 bases between the germline ends. Germline V CDR1 and CDR2: SNHLY, FYNNEI. The CDR3 region has the DNA TGTGCCAGCAGTGATGTATCAGGGGCCCACTACGAGCAGTACTTC. Translation: CASSDVSGAHYEQYF.

The chain is built from TRBV7-9 and TRBJ1-2; D is perhaps TRBD1 (5 bases). V lost 5 bases and J 8 bases, leaving 12 bases between the germline ends. Germline CDR1 reads SEHNR; CDR2 reads FQNEAQ (reference sequence). This CDR3 has 12 amino acids. The CDR3 DNA reads TGTGCCAGCAGCCCTACCGGGGGGGGCTACACCTTC. Translated, it gives CASSPTGGGYTF.

This chain uses TRBV6-1 with TRBJ2-3, with D unresolved. This CDR3 spans 16 amino acids. V lost 0 bases, J lost 0 bases, and 10 bases lay in between. Germline-derived CDR1 and CDR2 are MNHNS and SASEGT. This chain's CDR3 is CASSEAEVRSTDTQYF. CDR3 DNA: TGTGCCAGCAGTGAAGCCGAGGTTAGGAGCACAGATACGCAGTATTTT.

This chain joins TRBV5-6 and TRBJ2-7; D might be TRBD1 (6 bases). The CDR3 runs to 14 residues. V dropped 5 bases and J dropped 0 bases, with 12 bases sitting between them. Looked up from germline, CDR1 is SGHDT and CDR2 is YYEEEE. CDR3: CASRARGSSYEQYF. For the CDR3, the DNA is TGTGCCAGCAGGGCGAGGGGGAGCTCCTACGAGCAGTACTTC.

The chain is built from TRBV5-1 and TRBJ2-7, with 7 bases aligning to TRBD2. From germline, CDR1 is SGHRS and CDR2 YFSETQ. The CDR3 length is 14 residues. With 6 bases clipped from V and 2 bases from J, the junction kept 8 bases outside the gene matches. The CDR3 sequence is CASKPTAGAYEQYF. The CDR3 nucleotides are TGCGCCAGCAAACCTACTGCGGGAGCCTACGAGCAGTACTTC.

This chain joins TRBV2 and TRBJ1-2; 10 bases align to TRBD1. CDR3 length equals 15 residues. V lost 6 bases to trimming and J lost 8 bases; unmatched junction nucleotides: 12. Germline CDR1 reads SNHLY; CDR2 reads FYNNEI. The CDR3 DNA is TGTGCCAGCAGGAGGACAGGGGGAGTCTTAAGAGGCTACACCTTC. It encodes CASRRTGGVLRGYTF.

About this clone itself: This sample also contains other DNA sequences that code for the same CDR3. The genes are TRBV5-6 and TRBJ2-3; the D gene is possibly TRBD2 (6 bases). V lost 0 bases and J 1 base, leaving 9 bases between the germline ends. The CDR3 contains 15 residues. The germline V gene has CDR1 SGHDT and CDR2 YYEEEE. The CDR3 loop is CASSLGLGGTDTQYF. DNA of the CDR3: TGTGCCAGCAGCTTGGGACTAGGGGGCACAGATACGCAGTATTTT.

The chain employs TRBV29-1 and TRBJ2-7, with TRBD1 as a possible D gene (6 bases). V gave up 7 bases and J gave up 3 bases, with 19 bases separating them. Looked up from germline, CDR1 is SQVTM and CDR2 is ANQGSEA. CDR3 size: 14 residues. This CDR3 is CSGLGSGDYYEQYF. The CDR3 nucleotides read TGCAGCGGTCTTGGGTCAGGGGATTACTACGAGCAGTACTTC.

The chain links TRBV9 to TRBJ2-4; 8 nucleotides agree with TRBD2. The CDR3 is 16 amino acids. The ends lost 0 bases at V and 4 bases at J; junction bases unmatched: 6. Germline CDR1 and CDR2: SGDLS and YYNGEE. The CDR3 bases are TGTGCCAGCAGCGTAGGGTTAGCGGGGACTAAAAACATTCAGTACTTC. Its protein is CASSVGLAGTKNIQYF.

The gene calls are TRBV27 and TRBJ1-1, with a tentative D call TRBD1 (5 bases). The CDR3 totals 13 residues. Trimming cost V 9 bases and J 7 bases, with 18 bases left between them. Looked up from germline, CDR1 is MNHEY and CDR2 is SMNVEV (reference sequence). The CDR3 spells CASGKDSTLEAFF. The DNA of the CDR3 is TGTGCCAGTGGTAAAGACAGCACCCTTGAAGCTTTCTTT.